The rows below give T cell receptor beta chains drawn from one sample of a study of shared clonotypes between healthy human individuals. The repertoire was sequenced with immunoSEQ multiplex PCR; TCRdb's copy has only in-frame clones and lacks some. This table has millions of clones, 95% appearing once. Sequencing used naive CD4+ T cells sorted from blood. These receptors were obtained from a man in his late teens or twenties in good health. Each CDR3 is given with its conserved first and last residue. Each record gives: CDR3 protein, CDR3 DNA, J gene, clone size, V gene, D gene. The D gene is left open where the match is weak. Clone sizes are given selectively: once, few, many, or a class where the clone is expanded.

CDR3aa: CATSRVKGRGSNQPQHF
CDR3nt: TGTGCCACCAGCAGGGTTAAGGGGCGCGGTAGCAATCAGCCCCAGCATTTT
j_gene: TRBJ1-5
abundance: many
v_gene: TRBV15
d_gene: -

CDR3aa: CASSGDGFEQFF
CDR3nt: TGTGCCAGCAGTGGAGATGGGTTTGAGCAGTTCTTC
j_gene: TRBJ2-1
abundance: -
v_gene: TRBV2
d_gene: -

CDR3aa: CSVVNTPTDTQYF
CDR3nt: TGCAGCGTTGTTAACACTCCCACAGATACGCAGTATTTT
j_gene: TRBJ2-3
abundance: -
v_gene: TRBV29-1
d_gene: -

CDR3aa: CASRQRGQETQYF
CDR3nt: TGTGCCAGTAGACAGCGGGGACAAGAGACCCAGTACTTC
j_gene: TRBJ2-5
abundance: -
v_gene: TRBV19
d_gene: TRBD2

CDR3aa: CASNPVYQETQYF
CDR3nt: TGTGCCAGCAACCCGGTCTACCAAGAGACCCAGTACTTC
j_gene: TRBJ2-5
abundance: -
v_gene: TRBV6-1
d_gene: -

CDR3aa: CASSRGNHEKLFF
CDR3nt: TGTGCCAGCAGCAGAGGCAACCATGAAAAACTGTTTTTT
j_gene: TRBJ1-4
abundance: -
v_gene: TRBV7-9
d_gene: -

CDR3aa: CASSPDRLYQPQHF
CDR3nt: TGTGCCAGTAGCCCTGACAGGCTATATCAGCCCCAGCATTTT
j_gene: TRBJ1-5
abundance: -
v_gene: TRBV19
d_gene: -

CDR3aa: CASSAGLFSDYNEQFF
CDR3nt: TGTGCCAGCAGCGCAGGACTGTTCTCAGATTACAATGAGCAGTTCTTC
j_gene: TRBJ2-1
abundance: -
v_gene: TRBV5-4
d_gene: -

CDR3aa: CASSLVLTSGRAAHEQFF
CDR3nt: TGTGCCAGCAGCTTAGTCTTGACTAGCGGGAGGGCCGCCCATGAGCAGTTCTTC
j_gene: TRBJ2-1
abundance: -
v_gene: TRBV7-9
d_gene: TRBD2

CDR3aa: CASSFNRGEKLFF
CDR3nt: TGTGCCAGCAGTTTTAACAGGGGCGAAAAACTGTTTTTT
j_gene: TRBJ1-4
abundance: -
v_gene: TRBV6-4
d_gene: TRBD1

CDR3aa: CASSPAGTGGLNEQFF
CDR3nt: TGTGCTAGCAGCCCAGCGGGGACAGGGGGATTAAATGAGCAGTTCTTC
j_gene: TRBJ2-1
abundance: -
v_gene: TRBV7-7
d_gene: TRBD1

CDR3aa: CASSSLGTSGTGELFF
CDR3nt: TGCGCCAGCAGCAGCCTCGGAACTAGCGGCACCGGGGAGCTGTTTTTT
j_gene: TRBJ2-2
abundance: -
v_gene: TRBV5-1
d_gene: TRBD2

CDR3aa: CASRTGEGQPQHF
CDR3nt: TGTGCCAGCAGGACAGGGGAAGGCCAGCCCCAGCATTTT
j_gene: TRBJ1-5
abundance: -
v_gene: TRBV2
d_gene: TRBD1

CDR3aa: CASSLVSSYEQYF
CDR3nt: TGTGCCAGCAGCTTGGTAAGCTCCTACGAGCAGTACTTC
j_gene: TRBJ2-7
abundance: -
v_gene: TRBV5-4
d_gene: -

CDR3aa: CASSPGTSIQETQYF
CDR3nt: TGTGCCAGCAGCCCCGGGACTAGTATACAAGAGACCCAGTACTTC
j_gene: TRBJ2-5
abundance: -
v_gene: TRBV11-2
d_gene: TRBD2

CDR3aa: CASSWDRVTNTEAFF
CDR3nt: TGTGCCAGCAGCTGGGACAGGGTTACGAACACTGAAGCTTTCTTT
j_gene: TRBJ1-1
abundance: -
v_gene: TRBV7-8
d_gene: TRBD1

CDR3aa: CASKKSWEGSYEQYF
CDR3nt: TGCGCCAGTAAAAAATCCTGGGAGGGCTCCTACGAGCAGTACTTC
j_gene: TRBJ2-7
abundance: -
v_gene: TRBV5-1
d_gene: TRBD2

CDR3aa: CASSLLSSYEQYF
CDR3nt: TGCGCCAGCAGCTTGTTAAGCTCCTACGAGCAGTACTTC
j_gene: TRBJ2-7
abundance: -
v_gene: TRBV5-1
d_gene: -

CDR3aa: CASSSLAGGGSYEQYF
CDR3nt: TGTGCCAGCAGTTCCCTAGCGGGAGGGGGCTCCTACGAGCAGTACTTC
j_gene: TRBJ2-7
abundance: -
v_gene: TRBV28
d_gene: TRBD2

CDR3aa: CASSIIGRDYGYTF
CDR3nt: TGTGCCAGTAGTATAATCGGACGGGACTATGGCTACACCTTC
j_gene: TRBJ1-2
abundance: -
v_gene: TRBV19
d_gene: -

CDR3aa: CASSKGNSGDEQYF
CDR3nt: TGTGCCAGCAGCAAAGGCAACAGCGGGGACGAGCAGTACTTC
j_gene: TRBJ2-7
abundance: -
v_gene: TRBV21-1
d_gene: -

CDR3aa: CASSQDLAVSGNTIYF
CDR3nt: TGCGCCAGCAGCCAAGATTTAGCGGTCTCTGGAAACACCATATATTTT
j_gene: TRBJ1-3
abundance: -
v_gene: TRBV4-1
d_gene: -

CDR3aa: CASSRQGSYYNEQFF
CDR3nt: TGTGCCAGCAGCCGACAGGGGTCCTACTACAATGAGCAGTTCTTC
j_gene: TRBJ2-1
abundance: -
v_gene: TRBV5-6
d_gene: TRBD1

CDR3aa: CASSLGREEDTIYF
CDR3nt: TGCGCCAGCAGCTTGGGACGGGAGGAGGACACCATATATTTT
j_gene: TRBJ1-3
abundance: -
v_gene: TRBV5-1
d_gene: -

CDR3aa: CASSYERSTDTQYF
CDR3nt: TGTGCCAGCAGTTATGAAAGAAGCACAGATACGCAGTATTTT
j_gene: TRBJ2-3
abundance: once
v_gene: TRBV6-6
d_gene: -

CDR3aa: CASRPGQAAYEQYF
CDR3nt: TGCGCCAGCAGGCCGGGACAGGCCGCCTACGAGCAGTACTTC
j_gene: TRBJ2-7
abundance: -
v_gene: TRBV10-1
d_gene: TRBD1

CDR3aa: CASSSGRSTNEKLFF
CDR3nt: TGTGCCAGCAGCTCTGGACGGTCAACTAATGAAAAACTGTTTTTT
j_gene: TRBJ1-4
abundance: once
v_gene: TRBV5-4
d_gene: -

CDR3aa: CASSWDTVMNTEAFF
CDR3nt: TGCGCCAGCAGCTGGGACACAGTCATGAACACTGAAGCTTTCTTT
j_gene: TRBJ1-1
abundance: once
v_gene: TRBV5-1
d_gene: -

CDR3aa: CTSSQRGARYYGYTF
CDR3nt: TGCACCAGCAGCCAACGGGGGGCGAGGTACTATGGCTACACCTTC
j_gene: TRBJ1-2
abundance: -
v_gene: TRBV1
d_gene: -

CDR3aa: CASSYPGALGFEQFF
CDR3nt: TGTGCCAGCAGTTACCCAGGGGCCCTGGGTTTCGAGCAGTTCTTC
j_gene: TRBJ2-1
abundance: -
v_gene: TRBV27
d_gene: -

CDR3aa: CASSEALTQGEGYTF
CDR3nt: TGTGCCAGCAGTGAAGCGCTCACCCAGGGGGAGGGCTACACCTTC
j_gene: TRBJ1-2
abundance: once
v_gene: TRBV6-1
d_gene: TRBD1

CDR3aa: CASSFGTGGQETQYF
CDR3nt: TGTGCCAGCAGTTTCGGGACAGGGGGCCAAGAGACCCAGTACTTC
j_gene: TRBJ2-5
abundance: -
v_gene: TRBV27
d_gene: TRBD1

CDR3aa: CASSPDTTEAFF
CDR3nt: TGTGCCAGCAGCCCCGACACTACTGAAGCTTTCTTT
j_gene: TRBJ1-1
abundance: -
v_gene: TRBV7-8
d_gene: -

CDR3aa: CASSLAGLTGELFF
CDR3nt: TGCGCCAGCAGCTTGGCTGGACTCACCGGGGAGCTGTTTTTT
j_gene: TRBJ2-2
abundance: -
v_gene: TRBV5-1
d_gene: -

CDR3aa: CASSQGQGIFSYNSPLHF
CDR3nt: TGTGCCAGTAGTCAAGGACAGGGTATCTTCTCCTATAATTCACCCCTCCACTTT
j_gene: TRBJ1-6
abundance: -
v_gene: TRBV19
d_gene: TRBD1

CDR3aa: CASSPDRGPYEQYF
CDR3nt: TGTGCCAGCAGCCCAGACAGGGGACCCTACGAGCAGTACTTC
j_gene: TRBJ2-7
abundance: -
v_gene: TRBV7-2
d_gene: TRBD1

CDR3aa: CASSKGGPIGNEQFF
CDR3nt: TGTGCCAGCAGCAAAGGCGGTCCTATCGGCAATGAGCAGTTCTTC
j_gene: TRBJ2-1
abundance: once
v_gene: TRBV6-6
d_gene: -

CDR3aa: CASSFGTGRTYEQYF
CDR3nt: TGTGCCAGCAGCTTTGGAACAGGGAGAACCTACGAGCAGTACTTC
j_gene: TRBJ2-7
abundance: -
v_gene: TRBV7-9
d_gene: -

CDR3aa: CASSPLDRGTEAFF
CDR3nt: TGTGCCAGCAGTCCTCTTGACAGGGGCACTGAAGCTTTCTTT
j_gene: TRBJ1-1
abundance: -
v_gene: TRBV6-5
d_gene: TRBD1

CDR3aa: CASSEGQGYQPQHF
CDR3nt: TGTGCCAGCAGTGAGGGACAGGGTTATCAGCCCCAGCATTTT
j_gene: TRBJ1-5
abundance: -
v_gene: TRBV2
d_gene: TRBD1

CDR3aa: CASSRTDYGYTF
CDR3nt: TGTGCCAGCAGCCGGACAGACTATGGCTACACCTTC
j_gene: TRBJ1-2
abundance: -
v_gene: TRBV5-4
d_gene: -

CDR3aa: CASSVSRSGNTIYF
CDR3nt: TGTGCCAGCAGCGTATCCCGCTCTGGAAACACCATATATTTT
j_gene: TRBJ1-3
abundance: -
v_gene: TRBV9
d_gene: -

CDR3aa: CASSRDRPKDTQYF
CDR3nt: TGTGCCAGCAGCCGGGACCGACCTAAGGATACGCAGTATTTT
j_gene: TRBJ2-3
abundance: -
v_gene: TRBV7-8
d_gene: -